One sample yielded the 9 T cell receptor beta chains listed below, sequenced in a study of cytomegalovirus exposure and HLA in healthy donors. The primer mix had 60 Vbeta and 13 Jbeta primers. TCRdb keeps only in-frame clones here, not all; method: immunoSEQ multiplex PCR. The sample lists roughly 130,000 clones, about 8.5% seen once, with 5% to 6% in the top ten. The sequenced material came from PBMCs. These receptors all stem from a man aged 40-49 years in good health and CMV-seronegative.

This clone was found a few times. CDR3: CASRRDSNEKLFF. The CDR3 nucleotides are TGCGCCAGCAGACGGGACTCGAATGAAAAACTGTTTTTT. J is TRBJ1-4 and V is TRBV5-1; maybe TRBD1 (5 bases). V was pared by 5 bases and J by 5 bases, with 10 bases between. Looked up from germline, CDR1 is SGHRS and CDR2 is YFSETQ. The CDR3 spans 13 residues. Full variable domain (missing parts from reference TRBV5-1 and TRBJ1-4): KAGVTQTPRYLIKTRGQQVTLSCSPISGHRSVSWYQQTPGQGLQFLFEYFSETQRNKGNFPGRFSGRQFSNSRSEMNVSTLELGDSALYLCASRRDSNEKLFFGSGTQLSVL.

V usage is TRBV19 and J usage is TRBJ2-7; 10 nucleotides agree with TRBD1. The germline V gene has CDR1 LNHDA and CDR2 SQIVND (reference sequence). The CDR3 is 12 residues long. V lost 8 bases to trimming and J lost 2 bases; unmatched junction nucleotides: 0. The CDR3 DNA reads TGTGCCAGTGGGACAGGGGCCTACGAGCAGTACTTC. It specifies CASGTGAYEQYF.

This clone has just a few counts. Other nucleotide sequences from this sample produce the same CDR3. The chain uses TRBV27 and TRBJ1-1; maybe TRBD1 (5 bases). This CDR3 is built from 13 residues. Per germline, CDR1 MNHEY and CDR2 SMNVEV (reference sequence). Deletions cut 5 bases from V and 1 base from J, with 8 bases between. CDR3 sequence reads: CASSPQGNTEAFF. CDR3 coding DNA: TGTGCCAGCAGTCCTCAGGGGAACACTGAAGCTTTCTTT.

This clone was counted a few times. The chain recombines TRBV4-1 with TRBJ1-1, with 11 bases fitting TRBD1. The CDR3 has 15 residues. Per germline, CDR1 MGHRA and CDR2 YSYEKL. J was trimmed by 5 bases and V by 2 bases; bases with no gene match: 4. The CDR3 loop reads CASSQHGTGGTEAFF. The CDR3 DNA reads as TGCGCCAGCAGCCAACATGGGACAGGGGGTACTGAAGCTTTCTTT.

This clone was seen more than once but under ten times. The CDR3 region has the DNA TGTGCCAGCAGCCTCCTCGGGGTGAACTATGGCTACACCTTC. This gives the protein CASSLLGVNYGYTF. This rearrangement joins TRBV7-9 to TRBJ1-2; D remains ambiguous. CDR1 is SEHNR, CDR2 FQNEAQ, per germline (reference sequence). This CDR3 contains 14 residues. V was cut by 5 bases and J by 2 bases, with 12 bases left in between.

This clone was observed a handful of times. The chain combines TRBV2 with TRBJ2-7; D possibly corresponds to TRBD1 (6 bases). The CDR3 covers 14 residues. Germline V CDR1 and CDR2: SNHLY, FYNNEI. Trimming pared 5 bases from V and 4 bases from J, leaving 15 bases between. The CDR3 coding sequence is TGTGCCAGCAGTTACAGGGTCTCTCTTTACGAGCAGTACTTC. Its protein is CASSYRVSLYEQYF.

This clone was counted only a few times. This sequence joins TRBV5-5 and TRBJ1-5, with a weak D call TRBD1 (5 bases). The CDR3 loop spans 20 amino acids. Germline CDR1 and CDR2: SGHKS and YYEKEE (reference sequence). V was shortened by 0 bases and J by 2 bases, with 24 bases between the two germline ends. The CDR3 loop reads CASSLALAGPGFPGNQPQHF. DNA for the CDR3: TGTGCCAGCAGCTTGGCCTTGGCGGGGCCTGGATTTCCAGGCAATCAGCCCCAGCATTTT.

The V gene is TRBV5-5, the J gene TRBJ1-1, with 10 bases matching TRBD1. V lost 2 bases and J lost 3; bases outside the gene matches: 4. The CDR3 sequence is 15 residues long. The V gene's germline CDR1 is SGHKS and CDR2 YYEKEE (reference sequence). DNA for the CDR3: TGTGCCAGCAGCTTCTGGACAGGGGGTTACACTGAAGCTTTCTTT. Translation gives CASSFWTGGYTEAFF. The whole variable domain, filled in from reference TRBV5-5 and TRBJ1-1, reads DAGVTQSPTHLIKTRGQQVTLRCSPISGHKSVSWYQQVLGQGPQFIFQYYEKEERGRGNFPDRFSARQFPNYSSELNVNALLLGDSALYLCASSFWTGGYTEAFFGQGTRLTVV.

The V and J genes are TRBV29-1 and TRBJ2-5, with TRBD2 matching over 10 bases. Per the germline V gene, CDR1 is SQVTM and CDR2 is ANQGSEA. CDR3 length equals 18 residues. The V segment lost 5 bases and the J segment 5 bases; nucleotides outside the gene matches: 20. CDR3 DNA: TGCAGCGTTAGTACTACGGGGGGGGCTAGCGGGGGAGCTGAGACCCAGTACTTC. Its protein is CSVSTTGGASGGAETQYF.